This TCR beta chain was retrieved from a study of a mutant IDH1 vaccine in newly diagnosed glioma. Study as a whole: Vaccination began 4-6 weeks post radiotherapy alone, or with temozolomide cycles. Most patients had radiochemotherapy with temozolomide before enrollment; others had one alone.

Sequencing was performed with immunoSEQ multiplex PCR; in TCRdb, only in-frame clones are kept and a portion is missing. The sample lists tens of thousands of clones, over 70% occurring once. Time point given: week 47, end of study. A 20-mer mutant IDH1 peptide at 300 ug was injected subcutaneously with topical imiquimod. Administration of eight vaccinations to patients took place in weeks 1, 3, 5, 7, 11, 15, 19, 23. In the case of this clone: The antigen is undetermined.

Sequencing used PBMCs, obtained from a glioma patient whose treatment included an IDH1 peptide vaccine. The receptor's source is a middle-aged man with glioma.

In nucleotides, the CDR3 is TGTGCCAGCAGCCCATACAACTATGGCTACACCTTC. Residues: CASSPYNYGYTF. This chain uses TRBV6-5 with TRBJ1-2; D ambiguous. Germline V gene data show CDR1 as MNHEY and CDR2 as SVGAGI. Trimming stripped 6 bases from V and 2 bases from J, with 7 bases between. The CDR3 loop spans 12 amino acids.